This TCR beta chain was captured in a study of T cell repertoires in cytomegalovirus infection. Study-wide background: Evidence of both CMV infection and a matching HLA type came from public TCR beta signatures.

TCRdb re-derived calls from the reads in MiXCR, one entry per CDR3 protein. The sample yields hundreds of thousands of distinct CDR3 sequences, roughly 36% seen once. Trimming removed 2 bases at V and 11 bases at J, with 15 bases between. The CDR3 contains 13 residues. The germline V gene has CDR1 SGHDN and CDR2 FVKESK. The table lists this clonotype with a few counts. Sequencing was carried out using PBMCs. The sequence was obtained from a human donor in good health (CMV status not recorded). Some clones in this sample may be carry-over from other donors' samples. This sequence joins TRBV14 and TRBJ1-1; no definite D call. DNA for the CDR3: TGTGCCAGCAGCCAACTGGGCGACCTAGGGGCTTTCTTT. It translates to CASSQLGDLGAFF.